The 18 T cell receptor beta chains given below trace back to one sample, sequenced in a study of blood T cell repertoires in COVID-19. Profiling relied on immunoSEQ multiplex PCR, and the TCRdb table lists in-frame clones only, not all of them. The sample holds under 200,000 clones; around nine tenths are singletons and the top ten take around 3.5%. Sequenced input: peripheral blood. The receptors come from a man younger than 30 with active or convalescent COVID-19.

This rearrangement joins TRBV4-2 to TRBJ1-6, with a possible D match to TRBD1 (6 bases). With 4 bases removed from V and 7 bases from J, the gap between germline ends came to 17 bases. Germline V gives CDR1 LGHNA, CDR2 YNFKEQ. The CDR3 is 16 residues long. The CDR3 loop is CASSRLLQGNNSPLHF. CDR3 bases: TGTGCCAGCAGCCGGCTGTTGCAGGGGAACAATTCACCCCTCCACTTT.

The CDR3 here is CASSLGGTEETQYF. CDR3 nucleotides: TGTGCCAGCAGCTTGGGCGGGACGGAAGAGACCCAGTACTTC. The chain is built from TRBV5-4 and TRBJ2-5, with a possible D match to TRBD2 (6 bases). CDR3 length: 14 amino acids. V was pared by 0 bases and J by 3 bases, with 9 bases between. The germline V gene has CDR1 SGHNT and CDR2 YYREEE (reference sequence).

The chain combines TRBV4-2 with TRBJ1-4, with D hard to call. Trimming removed 1 base at V and 5 bases at J, with 14 bases between. The V gene's germline CDR1 is LGHNA and CDR2 YNFKEQ. This CDR3 spans 16 amino acids. The CDR3 loop is CASSQVSGAENEKLFF. CDR3 bases: TGTGCCAGCAGCCAAGTATCGGGAGCCGAGAATGAAAAACTGTTTTTT.

This sequence joins TRBV29-1 and TRBJ1-1; 7 bases agree with TRBD1. With V trimmed by 7 bases and J by 8 bases, 10 bases remained unmatched. This CDR3 is 12 amino acids long. CDR1 SQVTM and CDR2 ANQGSEA come from the germline V gene. CDR3 in DNA: TGCAGCGCCTGGGGACAGTGGGGAGAAGCTTTCTTT. Amino acid sequence: CSAWGQWGEAFF. The full variable domain, with the rest looked up from reference TRBV29-1 and TRBJ1-1, is SAVISQKPSRDICQRGTSLTIQCQVDSQVTMMFWYRQQPGQSLTLIATANQGSEATYESGFVIDKFPISRPNLTFSTLTVSNMSPEDSSIYLCSAWGQWGEAFFGQGTRLTVV.

The V call is TRBV4-2, the J call TRBJ2-3; 9 bases align to TRBD1. CDR3 length: 18 residues. The V and J ends lost 1 base and 4 bases, in that order; junction bases with no gene match: 12. Looked up from germline, CDR1 is LGHNA and CDR2 is YNFKEQ. The CDR3 DNA follows: TGTGCCAGCAGCCAAGTGGGTCCGGGACAGGGACAGGCAGATACGCAGTATTTT. It translates to CASSQVGPGQGQADTQYF.

V is TRBV28 and J is TRBJ1-1, with D uncertain. CDR3 length: 11 amino acids. Germline CDR1 MDHEN, CDR2 SYDVKM. Trimming took off 3 bases at V and 11 bases at J, with 10 bases between the two ends. The CDR3 DNA reads TGTGCCAGCAGTTTCGGGAAGGTGGCTTTCTTT. It translates to CASSFGKVAFF.

The genes are TRBV5-5 and TRBJ2-1; the match to TRBD2 covers 15 bases. This CDR3 has 16 residues. V lost 4 bases to trimming and J lost 5 bases; unmatched junction nucleotides: 4. From germline, CDR1 is SGHKS and CDR2 YYEKEE (reference sequence). CDR3 sequence reads: CASSPGLAGGHNEQFF. Here the CDR3 DNA reads TGTGCCAGCAGCCCCGGACTAGCGGGGGGGCACAATGAGCAGTTCTTC.

This rearrangement joins TRBV19 to TRBJ1-4, with a possible D match to TRBD1 (6 bases). Looked up from germline, CDR1 is LNHDA and CDR2 is SQIVND (reference sequence). The CDR3 totals 13 residues. V was cut by 9 bases and J by 6 bases, with 14 bases left in between. The CDR3 DNA sequence: TGTGCCAGCGAACGACAGGAGGATGAAAAACTGTTTTTT. This translates into CASERQEDEKLFF. Full variable domain (remainder filled in from reference TRBV19 and TRBJ1-4): DGGITQSPKYLFRKEGQNVTLSCEQNLNHDAMYWYRQDPGQGLRLIYYSQIVNDFQKGDIAEGYSVSREKKESFPLTVTSAQKNPTAFYLCASERQEDEKLFFGSGTQLSVL.

The chain uses TRBV14 and TRBJ1-2; 8 bases align to TRBD1. CDR1 is SGHDN, CDR2 FVKESK, per germline. The CDR3 runs 14 residues. Unmatched junction bases numbered 4, after V lost 0 bases and J lost 7 bases. The CDR3 region is CASSQEDRVTGYTF. CDR3 DNA: TGTGCCAGCAGCCAAGAGGACAGGGTGACTGGCTACACCTTC.

This rearrangement joins TRBV5-6 to TRBJ2-1; no definite D call. The CDR3 length is 17 residues. Germline CDR1 reads SGHDT; CDR2 reads YYEEEE. V lost 2 bases and J lost 0, with 15 bases in between. The CDR3 loop is CASSFSLRLSSYNEQFF. As DNA, the CDR3 is TGTGCCAGCAGCTTTTCCTTGAGGTTAAGCTCCTACAATGAGCAGTTCTTC.

The V and J genes are TRBV12-3 or TRBV12-4 and TRBJ2-1; D is perhaps TRBD2 (6 bases). V lost 6 bases, J lost 7 bases, and 13 bases lay in between. The CDR3 runs 13 residues. CDR3 DNA: TGTGCCAGCAGCAGACTAGAGATAAATGAGCAGTTCTTC. Its translation is CASSRLEINEQFF.

The J gene is TRBJ1-5, the V gene TRBV6-5; 9 nucleotides match TRBD1. Germline loops: CDR1 MNHEY, CDR2 SVGAGI. Trimming took 0 bases from V and 7 from J; bases not matched to a gene: 4. This CDR3 has 15 residues. In nucleotides, the CDR3 is TGTGCCAGCAGTTACTCCCGGACAGGGGAGCAGCCCCAGCATTTT. This sequence encodes CASSYSRTGEQPQHF.

The chain combines TRBV6-5 with TRBJ2-3; possibly TRBD2 for D (7 bases). Trimming took 8 bases from V and 4 from J, leaving 13 bases between them. The CDR3 contains 13 residues. Germline CDR1 reads MNHEY; CDR2 reads SVGAGI. CDR3 residues: CASLKGGADTQYF. The CDR3 nucleotides read TGTGCCAGCCTCAAAGGGGGGGCAGATACGCAGTATTTT.

The rearrangement joins TRBV7-6 to TRBJ1-1; TRBD1 might be the D (6 bases). Trimming took off 0 bases at V and 0 bases at J, with 8 bases between the two ends. This CDR3 has 15 residues. CDR1 is SGHVS and CDR2 is FNYEAQ in the germline V gene. CDR3 sequence reads: CASSLAQGMNTEAFF. As DNA, the CDR3 is TGTGCCAGCAGCTTAGCACAGGGTATGAACACTGAAGCTTTCTTT. The whole variable domain, filled in from reference TRBV7-6 and TRBJ1-1, reads GAGVSQSPRYKVTKRGQDVALRCDPISGHVSLYWYRQALGQGPEFLTYFNYEAQQDKSGLPNDRFSAERPEGSISTLTIQRTEQRDSAMYRCASSLAQGMNTEAFFGQGTRLTVV.

The chain couples TRBV29-1 to TRBJ1-1; maybe TRBD1 (6 bases). V was trimmed by 7 bases and J by 4 bases, leaving 19 bases between them. Germline V gene sequence: CDR1 SQVTM, CDR2 ANQGSEA. This CDR3 has 14 residues. CDR3 sequence: CSEIQGARGTEAFF. CDR3 sequence (DNA): TGCAGCGAAATACAGGGCGCGAGGGGCACTGAAGCTTTCTTT.

Details on this clone: Within the sample, other DNA sequences also encode this same CDR3. This chain connects TRBV13 to TRBJ2-2, with 7 bases matching TRBD1. In germline, CDR1 is PRHDT, CDR2 FYEKMQ (reference sequence). After removal of 4 bases from V and 6 bases from J, the junction contained 11 bases not matched to a gene. This CDR3 has 16 amino acids. The CDR3 reads CASSSRTGLSPGELFF. The CDR3 nucleotides read TGTGCCAGCAGCTCTCGGACAGGTTTATCTCCCGGGGAGCTGTTTTTT.

Only one count was recorded for this clone. The chain's CDR3 is CASSNTGGGIRTQYF. In DNA form, the CDR3 reads TGTGCCAGCAGCAATACCGGGGGGGGAATTAGGACCCAGTACTTC. J is TRBJ2-5 and V is TRBV11-2; 8 positions match TRBD2. The V segment lost 5 bases and the J segment 7 bases; nucleotides outside the gene matches: 12. CDR3 size: 15 residues. Per the germline V gene, CDR1 is SGHAT and CDR2 is FQNNGV.

This clone showed up just a few times. CDR3 amino acids: CASSYGPGTGGSPLHF. CDR3 sequence (DNA): TGTGCCAGCAGTTACGGCCCTGGGACAGGGGGATCACCCCTCCACTTT. The chain employs TRBV6-5 and TRBJ1-6, with TRBD1 matching over 11 bases. V was pared by 2 bases and J by 10 bases, with 7 bases of the junction left unmatched. The CDR3 loop spans 16 amino acids. The germline V gene encodes CDR1 MNHEY and CDR2 SVGAGI.